This T cell receptor beta chain was found in a study of blood T cell repertoires in COVID-19. Looking at the study overall: The cDNA or gDNA used as material had been derived from T cells, B-cell-depleted T cells, or PBMCs.

Comments on this clone: The junction does not match germline at one end; this may be a read error.

The CDR3 covers 15 residues. CDR1 and CDR2 from the germline V gene are SGHVS and FNYEAQ. Assay used: immunoSEQ multiplex PCR; TCRdb lists only in-frame clones, some missing. The sample yields about 280,000 clones, approximately 86% seen once. This TCR was sampled from a man in his late teens or twenties with active or convalescent COVID-19. The rearrangement uses TRBV7-6 and TRBJ2-1; D not resolved. Sequencing was done on a sample of peripheral blood. The CDR3 DNA sequence: TGTGCCAGCACCTTACGGCTAGTTGAGTACAATGAGCAGTTCTTC. This encodes CASTLRLVEYNEQFF.